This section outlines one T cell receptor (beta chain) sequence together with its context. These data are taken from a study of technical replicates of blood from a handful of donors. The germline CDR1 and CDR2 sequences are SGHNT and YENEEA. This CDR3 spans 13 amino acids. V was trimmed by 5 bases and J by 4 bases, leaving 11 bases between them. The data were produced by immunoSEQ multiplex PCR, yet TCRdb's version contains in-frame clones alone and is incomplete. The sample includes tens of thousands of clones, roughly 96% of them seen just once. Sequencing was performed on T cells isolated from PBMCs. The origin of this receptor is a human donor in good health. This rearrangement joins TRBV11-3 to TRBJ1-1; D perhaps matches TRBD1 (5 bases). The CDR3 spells CASSARDFTEAFF. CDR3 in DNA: TGTGCCAGCAGCGCCAGGGACTTCACTGAAGCTTTCTTT.